This T cell receptor (beta chain) was captured in a study of shared clonotypes between healthy human individuals. Findings of the study overall: What rarefaction showed was incomplete sorted-subset sequencing despite large depth. Memory subsets generally showed lower estimated richness than naive subsets. When compared with the clonotypes that were shared by all four sorted-subset donors, the non-shared clonotypes turned out to have lower generation probabilities.

Investigators spread the genomic DNA of each subset evenly over several immunoSEQ plates. Clones were read by immunoSEQ multiplex PCR, and TCRdb kept only the in-frame ones, dropping some. Found here are some 740,000 clones, roughly 92% of them singletons; the top ten hold 24%. Points on this clone: Its antigen is unknown.

V was trimmed by 0 bases and J by 5 bases, leaving 16 bases between them. The V gene's germline CDR1 is MNHNS and CDR2 SASEGT. The CDR3 has 17 residues. As defined, naive CD8 cells were CD45RO-negative and positively selected for CCR7, with terminally differentiated effector memory CD45RA+ cells excluded. This clonotype was obtained from a man aged 25 to 40 in good health. V usage is TRBV6-1 and J usage is TRBJ2-2; unclear D gene. Sequenced input: naive CD8+ T cells sorted from blood. The DNA of the CDR3 is TGTGCCAGCAGTGAAGCGCGGAAACAGTCTTTAACCGGGGAGCTGTTTTTT. Protein product: CASSEARKQSLTGELFF.